This passage covers 8 T cell receptor beta chains from one sample sequenced in a study of T cells in women clearing cervical HPV infection. Only in-frame clones appear in the TCRdb table, and some are missing; sequencing was by immunoSEQ multiplex PCR. The sample includes over 35,000 clones. What was sequenced was blood buffy coat. The origin of the receptors is a woman between 18 and 70 years old with a cervical HPV16 infection that either progressed to CIN3+ or cleared (not recorded which).

On this clone itself: The CDR3 extends 3 residues past the end of the read, so its final part is completed from the germline J gene. The rearrangement links TRBV2 to TRBJ2-1, with D uncertain. The CDR3 loop spans 11 amino acids. Trimming pared 3 bases from V and 8 bases from J, leaving 5 bases between. Germline CDR1 and CDR2: SNHLY and FYNNEI. This chain's CDR3 is CASSDPDEQFF. The DNA read from the CDR3 is TGTGCCAGCAGTGACCCTGATGAG.

Regarding this clone: The sequenced fragment ends 3 residues before the CDR3 boundary, so the rest is inferred from the germline J gene. The chain couples TRBV2 to TRBJ2-5; possible D gene TRBD1, 6 bases. The germline gives CDR1 SNHLY, CDR2 FYNNEI. Trimming stripped 1 base from V and 2 bases from J, with 14 bases between. The CDR3 length is 16 residues. CDR3 DNA, as far as it was read: TGTGCCAGCAGTGAAGTGGGACAAAAAATTCAAGAGACC. Protein: CASSEVGQKIQET. The entire CDR3 is CASSEVGQKIQETQYF. The entire variable domain, with the rest obtained from reference TRBV2 and TRBJ2-5, is as follows: EPEVTQTPSHQVTQMGQEVILRCVPISNHLYFYWYRQILGQKVEFLVSFYNNEISEKSEIFDDQFSVERPDGSNFTLKIRSTKLEDSAMYFCASSEVGQKIQETQYFGPGTRLLVL.

A remark on this clone: The read stops 3 residues short of the end of the CDR3; the missing end is completed from the germline J gene. The chain joins TRBV19 to TRBJ1-4; 9 positions agree with TRBD1. This CDR3 is built from 17 residues. CDR1 and CDR2 from the germline V gene are LNHDA and SQIVND (reference sequence). The CDR3 bases that were read are TGTGCCAGTAGTATATTCGGCGGACAGGGGTTCCATTCACCA. Protein: CASSIFGGQGFHSP. The full CDR3 is CASSIFGGQGFHSPLFF.

As concerns this clone: Read sequence stops 3 residues before the CDR3 end, and the germline J gene provides the missing end. The chain is built from TRBV14 and TRBJ2-3; D uncertain. The CDR3 length is 13 residues. Germline CDR1 is SGHDN and CDR2 is FVKESK. Trimming removed 1 base at V and 4 bases at J, with 6 bases between. The sequenced CDR3 bases are TGTGCCAGCAGCCAAGCGGGTTCAGATACG. Translation gives CASSQAGSDT. The whole CDR3 is CASSQAGSDTQYF.

Worth noting for this clone: The observed sequence ends 3 residues before the CDR3 terminus, with the missing tail filled in from the germline J gene. The chain joins TRBV18 to TRBJ1-2, with 11 bases that match TRBD1. V was clipped by 0 bases and J by 7 bases; unmatched bases: 10. CDR3 length: 17 residues. Germline values: CDR1 KGHSH, CDR2 LQKENI. Incomplete CDR3 DNA: TGTGCCAGCTCACCACCGGGACAGGGGGTCTTCTACTCTGGC. Translated: CASSPPGQGVFYSG. The complete CDR3 sequence is CASSPPGQGVFYSGYTF.

With regard to this clone: The read stops 3 residues short of the end of the CDR3; the missing end is completed from the germline J gene. The gene calls are TRBV30 and TRBJ1-5; D is ambiguous. The CDR3 spans 14 residues. CDR1 is GTSNPN, CDR2 SVGIG, per germline (reference sequence). V was shortened by 0 bases and J by 7 bases, with 13 bases between the two germline ends. The CDR3 spells CAWSVPGIVQPQHF. Partial CDR3 DNA: TGTGCCTGGAGTGTACCCGGTATCGTCCAGCCC.

A note on this clone: Read coverage stops 3 residues before the CDR3 terminus; the germline J gene supplies the remainder. The V gene is TRBV7-6, the J gene TRBJ2-2, with TRBD1 matching over 7 bases. Germline loops: CDR1 SGHVS, CDR2 FNYEAQ. CDR3 size: 16 residues. With V trimmed by 4 bases and J by 0 bases, 5 bases remained unmatched. The sequenced CDR3 bases are TGTGCCAGCAGCTACCGACAGGGCGCGAACACCGGGGAG. It translates to CASSYRQGANTGE. The full CDR3 is CASSYRQGANTGELFF.

Of note for this clone: The CDR3 end falls 3 residues outside the read, so it is completed with the germline J gene. This chain uses TRBV30 with TRBJ2-3, with 9 bases aligning to TRBD2. Germline loops: CDR1 GTSNPN, CDR2 SVGIG (reference sequence). This CDR3 is built from 15 residues. The sequenced CDR3 bases are TGTGCCTGGGACAAGGGGCGGGGGGGAGACGAGACG. It is translated as CAWDKGRGGDET. From start to end, the CDR3 is CAWDKGRGGDETQYF.